This T cell receptor (beta chain) stems from a study of cytomegalovirus exposure and HLA in healthy donors (dated by TCRdb to about 2017). Broadly, across the study: An earlier analysis of approximately 600 of the donors reported 250 to 350 Gb of sequence data and more than 90 million unique TCR beta sequences from 190 million or so T cells. An early release covering roughly 600 HLA-typed donors comprised roughly 300 gigabases of sequencing data and approximately 85 million unique TCR sequences. Of the roughly 400 genotyped donors, about 80% fell in the genetic ancestry cluster associated with self-reported Caucasian donors. The study aimed to test whether signatures of past pathogen exposure could be identified by cataloging public T cell receptors. The study profiled the T cell repertoires of about 720 subjects by immunosequencing and related them to cytomegalovirus serostatus. Along with the approximately 620-subject first cohort, a separate validation cohort of over a hundred different subjects was used. To predict cytomegalovirus infection status, the study combined high-throughput TCR immunosequencing, statistical association of individual TCRs with disease status, and machine learning. In a later analysis, previously published TCR beta repertoires from 500 to 750 donors were re-analyzed and high-resolution HLA genotyping was added so that TCR occurrence patterns could be studied. Rather than using new phenotypic data, the later analysis identified candidate immune exposures from TCR beta sequences and from how often those sequences occurred across donors. In an earlier analysis of 587 of the donors, high-throughput TCR beta sequencing was used to judge whether each TCR beta V gene segment behaved as functional or pseudogenic. Donor age, sex, ethnicity and CMV serostatus were collected together with the repertoire data. A later genetic analysis took genome-wide SNP genotypes for about three fifths of the roughly 670 donors and used that subset as a discovery cohort. All discovery cohort repertoires had been generated on a single sequencing platform. HLA typing included class I and class II loci at four-digit resolution. Typing coverage varied by locus: roughly 629-630 donors for A, B, C, DRB1 and DQB1; roughly 510 for DQA1; around 610 for DPA1; approximately 490 for DPB1. Roughly 5 DR-DQ haplotypes were handled as single units for association and clustering, since linkage in the cohort was strong. On average, about 200,000 unique TCR beta nucleotide sequences were sequenced per donor among fewer than 500 genotyped donors of the cohort, with 15% to 20% of those sequences being non-productive. Overall study outcomes, separate from this receptor: Broadly in line with IMGT annotations, most TCR beta V segments showed up in productive rearrangements about 87% or about 30% of the time in an earlier analysis of a few hundred of the donors. Because counts were too low, seventeen rarely observed V segments, including chromosome 9 orphons, were left out of the earlier analysis of about 500 of the donors. Only TCR beta chains were sequenced in this cohort, and the absence of alpha or paired-chain data limited detectable features. Presence/absence analyses assumed roughly uniform sequencing depth across donors, an assumption that may not hold. The 87-base-pair reads could not distinguish some IMGT-functional V segments, including TRBV6-2 and TRBV6-3, so those segments were excluded. Several of the top co-occurrence clusters appeared to be linked to parvovirus B19, influenza, CMV and Epstein-Barr virus, according to a later analysis. Assigning TCR associations to individual alleles was difficult when HLA alleles, especially DR and DQ, strongly co-occurred. CMV serostatus was the only immune exposure information available for the cohort. Most CMV-associated TCR beta chains appeared to be HLA-restricted in a later analysis, and the HLA associations seemed to be driven largely by CMV exposure. According to a later genetic analysis, donors in an Asian-associated ancestry cluster had fewer N-insertions in productive TCRs than the roughly 660-donor mean. A few of the identified cytomegalovirus-associated TCR beta chains were confirmed in vitro to be specific for cytomegalovirus antigens. A group of highly shared sequence variants was considered likely to be a technical artifact of the sequencing pipeline. Most TCR sequences were seen in very few donors, while some public TCRs were found in many individuals. A later genetic analysis associated a missense DCLRE1C variant with V-gene and J-gene trimming of TCR beta chains, and an independent cohort replicated the association. Because HLA typing was missing for some donors at each locus, association tests included only the typed subset. The classifier was reported to diagnose cytomegalovirus status with high specificity and sensitivity in both the original cohort and the validation cohort. In a later analysis, HLA-associated TCR beta chains showed more clonal expansion and lower generation probabilities than non-associated chains that were equally common. A further reported finding was that TCR beta sequences accurately predicted the HLA-A and HLA-B alleles for most subjects in the first cohort. The authors suggested that the approach could potentially be extended to other disease states and immunological phenotypes. The study listed 164 TCR beta chains as associated with cytomegalovirus. Correlated functional status among segregating V segments might reflect linkage disequilibrium, but an unknown experimental factor could not be ruled out. In a later analysis, the rate of TCR association differed among HLA loci, with DRB1 alleles having the most associated TCRs and HLA-C alleles having the fewest. Specific HLA alleles were associated with some 15,000 TCR beta sequences at a false discovery rate of 0.05 in a later analysis.

As encoded in the germline V gene (reference sequence), CDR1 is SSHAT while CDR2 is FNYEAQ. Spanning cysteine to phenylalanine, the CDR3 consists of 14 amino acids. Kept here is only the CDR3 DNA, which spans 42 bases and is read in frame from base 1. Trimming removed 1 base from V and 10 bases from J; the gene matches leave 7 bases unexplained. Concerning this clone itself: Its antigen is still unknown. No base-level quality is on record; no much larger clone is a single base apart.

In total, just over 650 healthy bone marrow donors made up the cohort. At the time of sampling, all cohort members were nominally healthy, though unrecorded immune exposures were likely present. The donor tested CMV seronegative, placing the donor among the 352 seronegative members of the cohort. Each donor provided a peripheral blood sample, and peripheral blood mononuclear cells were used for TCR beta sequencing. The Qiagen DNeasy Blood Extraction Kit was used to extract genomic DNA from the blood cell samples. Library creation used the immunoSEQ multiplex PCR assay. The multiplex PCR relied on a mix of 60 forward primers for TCR Vbeta segments and 13 reverse primers for TCR Jbeta segments. Amplification of the CDR3 region of rearranged TCR beta genes was performed with a multiplex PCR assay on genomic DNA. The amplified TCR beta libraries were sequenced on the Illumina HiSeq System as 87-base-pair reads. The study's processing was this. A later analysis tallied roughly 76 million unique TCR beta chains across the 610 or so repertoires, and approximately 12 million of those chains were shared by two or more donors. Raw reads were error-corrected and collapsed into unique sequences by a nearest-neighbor algorithm in which closely related sequences were merged to remove PCR and sequencing errors. V, D and J gene segments were assigned by aligning CDR3 sequences to IMGT reference sequences. For a sequence to be retained, a match of at least six nucleotides was required to both a V gene segment and a J gene segment. Rearrangements were called productive when the CDR3 lacked stop codons and stayed in frame with V and J; all others were non-productive. CDR3 was defined according to IMGT convention as the region running from the second conserved V-encoded cysteine to the conserved J-encoded phenylalanine. In an earlier analysis of around 640 of the donors, sequences lacking an unambiguous match to a single V gene segment were excluded. An earlier analysis of several hundred of the donors called V segments functional above 56.7% productive rearrangements and segregating when the between-donor standard deviation exceeded 5%. A statistical classification framework was developed to diagnose cytomegalovirus status using the catalog of TCR beta chain sequences. A later analysis assigned V and J genes by comparing TCR nucleotide sequences with IMGT/GENE-DB human TR gene sequences. The TCRdist pipeline was used in a later analysis to assign CDR3 sequences and most-parsimonious VDJ recombination scenarios. In a later analysis, each TCR beta chain was defined by its CDR3 amino acid sequence together with its V-gene family, and reads lacking a unique V-gene family were excluded. To address suspected cross-contamination and a sequencing artifact, a later analysis removed under 600 highly shared, low-generation-probability nucleotide sequences. In a later analysis, a clonal expansion index for each public chain was calculated from normalized within-repertoire ranks of inferred template counts. A later analysis computed generation probabilities with a VDJ recombination model fitted to out-of-frame rearrangements, and checked the results against IGoR. Hypergeometric tests were used in a later analysis to score TCR-TCR, TCR-HLA and TCR-CMV co-occurrence, with a repertoire-size bias correction applied to the TCR pairs. In a later analysis, false discovery rates were estimated by permuting HLA or CMV assignments 20 times. In a later analysis, co-occurring TCRs were grouped using DBSCAN, with TCRdist sequence similarity added in when clustering inside HLA-allele-positive subsets. For co-occurrence clustering, repertoires with fewer than 30,000 or more than 120,000 public chains were excluded, along with 5 or 6 repertoires with anomalous nucleotide sharing. The table was pulled from immuneACCESS by TCRdb, which kept in-frame rearrangements only. Such tables lose some clones; where checked, under half of the loss comes from unresolved V genes, and the rest has no known cause. The V and J calls and the clone size are those of that table, but D and trimming were determined from the DNA. Within this sample are some 160,000 clones, with roughly 80% of them counted one time only. The top ten constitute approximately 1.5% of the sample.

Sequencing was carried out using PBMCs. The clonotype was recovered from a male donor in good health and CMV-seronegative. This chain joins TRBV7-7 to TRBJ2-1, with 7 middle bases fitting TRBD1. CDR3 loop: CASSLETGLREQFF. The DNA is TGTGCCAGCAGCTTAGAGACAGGGCTTCGGGAGCAGTTCTTC.